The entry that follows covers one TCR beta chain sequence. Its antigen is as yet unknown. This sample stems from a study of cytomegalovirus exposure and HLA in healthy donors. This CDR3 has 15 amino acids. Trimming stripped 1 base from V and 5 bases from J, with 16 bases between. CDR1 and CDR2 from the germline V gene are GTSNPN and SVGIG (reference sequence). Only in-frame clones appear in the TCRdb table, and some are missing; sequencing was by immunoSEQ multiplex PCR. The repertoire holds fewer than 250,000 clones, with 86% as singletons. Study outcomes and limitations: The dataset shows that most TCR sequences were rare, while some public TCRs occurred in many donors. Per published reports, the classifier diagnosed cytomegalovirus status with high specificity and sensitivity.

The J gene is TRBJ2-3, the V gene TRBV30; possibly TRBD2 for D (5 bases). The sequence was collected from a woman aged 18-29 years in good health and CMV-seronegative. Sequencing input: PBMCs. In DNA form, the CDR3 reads TGTGCCTGGAGTGAAAACTGGGGAGCGGAAGATACGCAGTATTTT. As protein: CAWSENWGAEDTQYF. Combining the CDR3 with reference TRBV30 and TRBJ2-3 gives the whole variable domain SQTIHQWPATLVQPVGSPLSLECTVEGTSNPNLYWYRQAAGRGLQLLFYSVGIGQISSEVPQNLSASRPQDRQFILSSKKLLLSDSGFYLCAWSENWGAEDTQYFGPGTRLTVL.